Shown below are 14 T cell receptor beta chains from a single sample sequenced in a study of CD4 T cells in relation to SARS-CoV-2 and coronaviruses. Before the COVID-19 pandemic, during about 2011-2019, CD4+ T cells were taken from unexposed donors. CD4+ T cells were isolated from the cells after around 10 days of culture. TCRdb keeps only in-frame clones here, not all; method: immunoSEQ multiplex PCR. The sample consists of some 21,000 clones, 76% of them appearing once. These receptors' targets are unknown. Sequencing input: CD4+ T cells from PBMCs, cultured in vitro. Every receptor here comes from a human donor in good health.

This chain links TRBV30 with TRBJ1-5, with 7 bases matching TRBD1. Unmatched junction bases numbered 6, after V lost 5 bases and J lost 5 bases. The CDR3 has 13 amino acids. The germline V gene has CDR1 GTSNPN and CDR2 SVGIG (reference sequence). The CDR3 bases are TGTGCCTGGGCGACAGGGCTCGATCAGCCCCAGCATTTT. Protein product: CAWATGLDQPQHF. Full variable domain (remainder filled in from reference TRBV30 and TRBJ1-5): SQTIHQWPATLVQPVGSPLSLECTVEGTSNPNLYWYRQAAGRGLQLLFYSVGIGQISSEVPQNLSASRPQDRQFILSSKKLLLSDSGFYLCAWATGLDQPQHFGDGTRLSIL.

In its sample, this clone was seen a few times. The chain carries TRBV18 and TRBJ2-2; D may be TRBD1 (6 bases). The germline gives CDR1 KGHSH, CDR2 LQKENI. V lost 0 bases to trimming and J lost 2 bases, with 13 bases between them. The CDR3 is 17 amino acids. For the CDR3, the DNA is TGTGCCAGCTCACCACCGAATGGGGGCCTCAACACCGGGGAGCTGTTTTTT. The encoded protein is CASSPPNGGLNTGELFF. Filled out from reference TRBV18 and TRBJ2-2, the complete variable domain reads NAGVMQNPRHLVRRRGQEARLRCSPMKGHSHVYWYRQLPEEGLKFMVYLQKENIIDESGMPKERFSAEFPKEGPSILRIQQVVRGDSAAYFCASSPPNGGLNTGELFFGEGSRLTVL.

This chain uses TRBV20-1 with TRBJ2-2; D unresolved. CDR1 and CDR2 from the germline V gene are DFQATT and SNEGSKA (reference sequence). The length of the CDR3 is 12 residues. V lost 3 bases and J lost 4, with 6 bases in between. CDR3 bases: TGCAGTGCTAGTGGTTTCACCGGGGAGCTGTTTTTT. As protein: CSASGFTGELFF.

CDR3 in amino acids: CASSDSDRGEQYF. The CDR3 DNA reads as TGTGCCAGCAGCGATTCTGACAGGGGCGAGCAGTACTTC. The rearrangement links TRBV9 to TRBJ2-7, with 8 bases fitting TRBD1. This CDR3 has 13 residues. Germline V gene sequence: CDR1 SGDLS, CDR2 YYNGEE. Unmatched junction bases numbered 5, after V lost 3 bases and J lost 6 bases.

The table lists this clone with a count of one. The chain is built from TRBV9 and TRBJ2-7; 7 bases match TRBD2. From germline, CDR1 is SGDLS and CDR2 YYNGEE. V trimming: 0 bases; J trimming: 2 bases; junction bases outside the gene matches: 8. The CDR3 sequence is 16 residues long. The CDR3 region is CASSVAGGRPPYEQYF. Written as DNA, the CDR3 is TGTGCCAGCAGCGTAGCCGGGGGGAGGCCCCCCTACGAGCAGTACTTC.

This rearrangement joins TRBV20-1 to TRBJ2-7, with D uncertain. The CDR3 spans 12 residues. The V gene lost 3 bases and the J gene lost 3 bases, with 9 bases spanning the gap. Germline V CDR1 and CDR2: DFQATT, SNEGSKA (reference sequence). In nucleotides, the CDR3 is TGCAGTGCTAGTAAGGGAAGCTACGAGCAGTACTTC. It specifies CSASKGSYEQYF.

The V and J genes are TRBV21-1 and TRBJ1-3; the table's D call TRBD1 went unverified against the DNA. TRBV21-1 is listed as a pseudogene. The CDR3 totals 14 residues. CDR3 amino acids: CARADRGHGNTIYF. DNA for the CDR3: TGTGCCAGGGCCGACAGGGGGCATGGAAACACCATATATTTT.

The rearrangement joins TRBV10-3 to TRBJ2-5; D call uncertain. The V end lost 8 bases, the J end lost 5 bases, and 15 bases lay between the germline ends. From germline, CDR1 is ENHRY and CDR2 SYGVKD. CDR3 length: 13 residues. CDR3 loop: CAISGAGLETQYF. CDR3 sequence (DNA): TGTGCCATCTCCGGAGCAGGCTTGGAGACCCAGTACTTC.

The chain uses TRBV21-1 and TRBJ2-5; no DNA check was done on the table's D call, TRBD1. TRBV21-1 counts as a pseudogene. This CDR3 is 13 amino acids long. The CDR3 nucleotides read TGTGCCAGCACCCAGGCAGGGGAAGAGACCCAGTACTTC. This sequence encodes CASTQAGEETQYF.

CDR3 amino acids: CSARGGYEQYF. The CDR3 DNA reads as TGCAGTGCTAGAGGCGGGTACGAGCAGTACTTC. V gene TRBV20-1 combines with J gene TRBJ2-7; D possibly corresponds to TRBD2 (5 bases). The CDR3 runs to 11 residues. V dropped 1 base and J dropped 4 bases, with 5 bases sitting between them. CDR1 is DFQATT, CDR2 SNEGSKA, per germline (reference sequence).

The rearrangement joins TRBV6-5 to TRBJ1-1; tentative D call: TRBD1 (5 bases). V was trimmed by 4 bases and J by 0 bases, leaving 15 bases between them. The CDR3 contains 16 residues. The germline V gene encodes CDR1 MNHEY and CDR2 SVGAGI. The CDR3 nucleotides read TGTGCCAGCAGTTTAAGGACACGGACTATGAACACTGAAGCTTTCTTT. Protein sequence: CASSLRTRTMNTEAFF.

The V and J genes are TRBV11-2 and TRBJ2-6; possibly TRBD1 for D (5 bases). Per germline, CDR1 SGHAT and CDR2 FQNNGV. The CDR3 is 16 residues long. Trimming pared 5 bases from V and 0 bases from J, leaving 11 bases between. In DNA form, the CDR3 reads TGTGCCAGCAGCAACACGACAGACTCTGGGGCCAACGTCCTGACTTTC. Translated, it gives CASSNTTDSGANVLTF.

The rearrangement links TRBV13 to TRBJ2-5; 15 bases fit TRBD2. Trimming cost V 2 bases and J 2 bases; bases outside gene matches: 6. The germline CDR1 and CDR2 sequences are PRHDT and FYEKMQ (reference sequence). This CDR3 has 18 residues. CDR3: CASSLRGLAGGYQETQYF. CDR3 in DNA: TGTGCCAGCAGCTTAAGAGGACTAGCGGGAGGGTATCAAGAGACCCAGTACTTC.

This rearrangement joins TRBV11-2 to TRBJ2-5; D perhaps matches TRBD2 (5 bases). The length of the CDR3 is 16 residues. Trimming cost V 7 bases and J 1 base, with 19 bases left between them. In germline, CDR1 is SGHAT, CDR2 FQNNGV. CDR3 sequence reads: CASTLGWGAVQETQYF. The DNA of the CDR3 is TGTGCCAGCACCCTCGGTTGGGGAGCGGTCCAAGAGACCCAGTACTTC.